This passage covers 24 T cell receptor beta chains from one sample sequenced in a study of molecular identifiers for immune sequencing clone quantification. One entry per CDR3 protein, called by TCRdb with MiXCR from the PCR reads. Found here are approximately 54,000 distinct CDR3 sequences, approximately 25% of them singletons; the top ten hold under 2%. Input material: naive CD8+ T cells from blood, with Jurkat cell RNA spiked in. Indicated subset: FACS-sorted CD8+CD4-CCR7+CD45RA+ naive T cells. These receptors came from a human donor in good health. Some libraries in this study had Jurkat cell RNA spiked in.

J is TRBJ2-7 and V is TRBV6-5, with 12 nucleotides matching TRBD1. Germline CDR1 MNHEY, CDR2 SVGAGI. V lost 6 bases and J lost 7; bases outside the gene matches: 7. This CDR3 region has 14 residues. In nucleotides, the CDR3 is TGTGCCAGCAGACAGGGACAGGGGGCGGGGGAGCAGTACTTC. Translation gives CASRQGQGAGEQYF.

Regarding this clonotype: A much bigger clone sits one base away, suggesting this may be a read error. The chain is built from TRBV10-2 and TRBJ1-1; D is possibly TRBD1 (5 bases). The CDR3 consists of 13 residues. Between the trimmed V and J ends, which lost 10 bases and 4 bases, there was a span of 16 bases. In germline, CDR1 is WSHSY, CDR2 SAAADI. The CDR3 nucleotides are TGCGCCACTATGGGGACCGCGACCACTGAAGCTTTCTTT. Its translation: CATMGTATTEAFF.

Worth noting for this clonotype: One base away lies a much larger clone, so this may be a sequencing read error. The chain is built from TRBV4-3 and TRBJ2-2; the D is unclear. This CDR3 is built from 14 residues. V was cut by 0 bases and J by 10 bases, with 12 bases left in between. Germline CDR1 and CDR2: LGHNA and YSLEER. CDR3 sequence reads: CASSQERSLEELFF. CDR3 in DNA: TGCGCCAGCAGCCAAGAAAGATCTCTGGAGGAGCTGTTTTTT.

This clonotype was detected many times. The rearrangement links TRBV7-9 to TRBJ2-2; possible D gene TRBD2, 5 bases. Looked up from germline, CDR1 is SEHNR and CDR2 is FQNEAQ (reference sequence). The V end lost 1 base, the J end lost 6 bases, and 6 bases lay between the germline ends. This CDR3 has 13 amino acids. Here the CDR3 reads CASSLGGSGELFF. CDR3 nucleotides: TGTGCCAGCAGCTTAGGCGGGTCCGGGGAGCTGTTTTTT.

To note about this clonotype: A clone one base away is much larger, so this may be a read error. The CDR3 carries no conserved terminal phenylalanine or tryptophan, so it likely arises from a read error. The V gene is TRBV5-6, the J gene TRBJ1-1; a possible D gene is TRBD1 (5 bases). Germline CDR1 SGHDT, CDR2 YYEEEE. The V end lost 4 bases, the J end lost 7 bases, and 17 bases lay between the germline ends. There are 14 residues in the CDR3. CDR3 nucleotides: TGTGCCAGCAGCCCCCTACAGGTCAGATTTGAAGCTTTCTCT. It encodes CASSPLQVRFEAFS.

This clonotype has at least ten counts. The gene calls are TRBV27 and TRBJ1-1, with TRBD1 identical over 7 bases. This CDR3 contains 15 residues. Trimming cost V 5 bases and J 4 bases; bases outside gene matches: 10. Germline CDR1 reads MNHEY; CDR2 reads SMNVEV (reference sequence). CDR3 DNA: TGTGCCAGCAGTCACACACACAGGGGAGGCACTGAAGCTTTCTTT. It yields the protein CASSHTHRGGTEAFF.

This clonotype was recorded many times. V is TRBV7-6 and J is TRBJ2-2; D gene unclear. The CDR3 contains 16 residues. CDR1 is SGHVS, CDR2 FNYEAQ, per germline. V dropped 2 bases and J dropped 7 bases, with 17 bases sitting between them. The CDR3 DNA follows: TGTGCCAGCAGCTTAATCCGGTCTAGTCGGGTCGGGGAGCTGTTTTTT. Amino acids: CASSLIRSSRVGELFF.

This clonotype showed up many times. The rearrangement uses TRBV4-3 and TRBJ2-3; D possibly corresponds to TRBD2 (7 bases). Germline CDR1 LGHNA, CDR2 YSLEER. Deletions cut 4 bases from V and 4 bases from J, with 18 bases between. This CDR3 has 16 residues. The CDR3 is CASSPGVGGPSDTQYF. DNA of the CDR3: TGCGCCAGCAGCCCAGGTGTGGGGGGGCCATCAGATACGCAGTATTTT.

On this clonotype: Being one base from a much bigger clone, this may be a read error. The chain links TRBV7-9 to TRBJ2-3, with D maybe TRBD1 (6 bases). The CDR3 is 13 amino acids. Germline V gene lookup returns CDR1 SEHNR and CDR2 FQNEAQ (reference sequence). CDR3 amino acids: CASSATRTDTRYF. In DNA form, the CDR3 reads TGTGCCAGCAGCGCCACACGGACAGATACGCGGTATTTT.

In the case of this clonotype: A read error may account for a junction end that differs from germline. The V and J genes are TRBV20-1 and TRBJ2-7, with 8 bases lining up with TRBD2. CDR1 and CDR2 from the germline V gene are DFQATT and SNEGSKA (reference sequence). The CDR3 loop spans 13 amino acids. The CDR3 bases are TGCAGTGCTAGAGAAAGCGGGAGCTACGCGCAGTCCTTC. Translation: CSARESGSYAQSF.

A few counts support this clonotype. The germline gene is not matched at one end of the junction; a read error may be the cause. The chain has TRBV7-9 and TRBJ2-7; D may be TRBD1 (6 bases). The germline V gene has CDR1 SEHNR and CDR2 FQNEAQ (reference sequence). This CDR3 has 13 residues. The CDR3 loop is CASSPTGTLDRHF. CDR3 nucleotides: TGTGCCAGCAGCCCGACAGGAACGCTTGATCGGCACTTC. The full variable domain, completed using reference TRBV7-9 and TRBJ2-7, is DTGVSQNPRHKITKRGQNVTFRCDPISEHNRLYWYRQTLGQGPEFLTYFQNEAQLEKSRLLSDRFSAERPKGSFSTLEIQRTEQGDSAMYLCASSPTGTLDRHFGPGTRLTVT.

This clonotype was detected only once. Possible read error: a much larger clone is one base away. This chain joins TRBV5-4 and TRBJ2-2; D remains ambiguous. This CDR3 spans 17 amino acids. Trimming cost V 0 bases and J 9 bases, with 21 bases left between them. Looked up from germline, CDR1 is SGHNT and CDR2 is YYREEE (reference sequence). CDR3 in amino acids: CASSLGSLISQPRELFF. DNA for the CDR3: TGTGCCAGCAGCTTGGGATCCTTGATCAGTCAGCCCAGGGAGCTGTTTTTT.

On this clonotype: The CDR3 end shows no conserved phenylalanine or tryptophan, and so a read error is likely. The chain couples TRBV3-1 to TRBJ2-1; the D gene is possibly TRBD2 (6 bases). The CDR3 sequence is 17 residues long. Germline values: CDR1 LGHDT, CDR2 YNNKEL (reference sequence). The ends were cut back, 3 bases at V and 3 bases at J, with 18 bases in the middle. The CDR3 here is CASSQAVFREVYNEQFS. The CDR3 bases are TGTGCCAGCAGCCAGGCGGTGTTCAGGGAGGTCTACAATGAGCAGTTCTCC.

This clonotype was seen at least ten times. V usage is TRBV4-3 and J usage is TRBJ2-3, with TRBD1 matching 7 bases. The CDR3 is 17 residues long. Trimming at V came to 0 bases and at J to 0 bases, leaving 6 bases not matched to a gene. In germline, CDR1 is LGHNA, CDR2 YSLEER. The CDR3 here is CASSQDDRDSSTDTQYF. CDR3 in DNA: TGCGCCAGCAGCCAAGACGACAGGGACAGTAGCACAGATACGCAGTATTTT.

The chain couples TRBV14 to TRBJ2-2; 8 bases align to TRBD2. Germline values: CDR1 SGHDN, CDR2 FVKESK. CDR3 length: 15 amino acids. Trimming at V came to 4 bases and at J to 5 bases, leaving 6 bases not matched to a gene. The CDR3 DNA is TGTGCCAGCAGCCTCCTAGCGGGTTTTACCGGGGAGCTGTTTTTT. Translated, it gives CASSLLAGFTGELFF.

In regard to this clonotype: The missing conserved phenylalanine or tryptophan at the end of this CDR3 makes a read error likely. The chain links TRBV4-1 to TRBJ1-5, with D unresolved. The CDR3 is 15 residues long. Trimming took off 0 bases at V and 4 bases at J, with 10 bases between the two ends. Germline lookup yields CDR1 MGHRA and CDR2 YSYEKL. CDR3 protein: CASSQDRGRNQPQHS. The CDR3 coding sequence is TGCGCCAGCAGCCAAGACCGGGGAAGGAATCAGCCCCAGCATTCT.

The chain links TRBV4-3 to TRBJ2-7, with 8 bases aligning to TRBD1. Germline lookup yields CDR1 LGHNA and CDR2 YSLEER. Unmatched junction bases numbered 8, after V lost 0 bases and J lost 7 bases. CDR3 length: 15 residues. The CDR3 is CASSQDRRTGFEQYF. CDR3 sequence (DNA): TGCGCCAGCAGCCAAGATCGTAGGACAGGGTTTGAGCAGTACTTC.

Concerning this clonotype: The junction does not match germline at one end; this may be a read error. The genes are TRBV19 and TRBJ1-2; no clear D. Looked up from germline, CDR1 is LNHDA and CDR2 is SQIVND (reference sequence). This CDR3 spans 11 amino acids. The CDR3 region has the DNA TGTGCTAGTACCCCGGGCGGTGCCTACACCTTC. Its protein is CASTPGGAYTF.

At least ten counts were recorded for this clonotype. The chain recombines TRBV24-1 with TRBJ2-3; D unresolved. The CDR3 is made up of 14 amino acids. In germline, CDR1 is KGHDR, CDR2 SFDVKD. The germline V and J ends were trimmed by 8 bases and 4 bases, with 15 bases remaining between them. The CDR3 loop is CATTGDGPADTQYF. DNA of the CDR3: TGTGCCACCACCGGAGATGGACCGGCAGATACGCAGTATTTT.

In its sample, this clonotype was seen many times. V gene TRBV25-1 combines with J gene TRBJ2-7; D is tentatively TRBD1 or TRBD2 (5 bases each). Germline V CDR1 and CDR2: MGHDK, SYGVNS. The CDR3 loop spans 13 amino acids. Trimming left V 1 base short and J 4 bases short, with 8 bases between. In nucleotides, the CDR3 is TGTGCCAGCAGTGAATTTGGGGGATACGAGCAGTACTTC. This sequence encodes CASSEFGGYEQYF.

Regarding this clonotype: A much larger clone differs from this one at a single base, so this may be a read error. The chain joins TRBV30 to TRBJ2-7; D remains unclear. The V gene's germline CDR1 is GTSNPN and CDR2 SVGIG (reference sequence). There are 14 residues in the CDR3. The CDR3 region has the DNA TGTGCCTGGAGTTCCCCCCCCCTACCCTACGCGCAGTACTTC. It codes for CAWSSPPLPYAQYF.

Worth noting for this clonotype: This may arise from a read error, as a much more abundant clone is one base away. The chain uses TRBV10-3 and TRBJ2-7; no clear D. Trimming stripped 2 bases from V and 1 base from J, with 9 bases between. The CDR3 totals 14 residues. The germline gives CDR1 ENHRY, CDR2 SYGVKD. CDR3 in amino acids: CAISEPVSSYEQYF. In nucleotides, the CDR3 is TGTGCCATCAGTGAGCCGGTGAGTTCCTACGAGCAGTACTTC.

This clonotype was observed many times. This chain links TRBV20-1 with TRBJ1-1; D gene ambiguous. V lost 3 bases, J lost 4 bases, and 18 bases lay in between. This CDR3 region has 15 residues. Germline lookup yields CDR1 DFQATT and CDR2 SNEGSKA (reference sequence). DNA of the CDR3: TGCAGTGCTAGCGAACCCTTTAAGGGCGGCACTGAAGCTTTCTTT. It codes for CSASEPFKGGTEAFF.

About this clonotype: A much larger clone lies one base from this, so it may be a read error. The chain joins TRBV7-9 to TRBJ2-7; D remains unclear. Trimming left V 2 bases short and J 9 bases short, with 17 bases between. Germline V gene lookup returns CDR1 SEHNR and CDR2 FQNEAQ (reference sequence). This CDR3 comprises 14 residues. CDR3 in amino acids: CASSLPQFPWGQYF. DNA of the CDR3: TGTGCCAGCAGCTTACCGCAGTTTCCGTGGGGGCAGTACTTC.